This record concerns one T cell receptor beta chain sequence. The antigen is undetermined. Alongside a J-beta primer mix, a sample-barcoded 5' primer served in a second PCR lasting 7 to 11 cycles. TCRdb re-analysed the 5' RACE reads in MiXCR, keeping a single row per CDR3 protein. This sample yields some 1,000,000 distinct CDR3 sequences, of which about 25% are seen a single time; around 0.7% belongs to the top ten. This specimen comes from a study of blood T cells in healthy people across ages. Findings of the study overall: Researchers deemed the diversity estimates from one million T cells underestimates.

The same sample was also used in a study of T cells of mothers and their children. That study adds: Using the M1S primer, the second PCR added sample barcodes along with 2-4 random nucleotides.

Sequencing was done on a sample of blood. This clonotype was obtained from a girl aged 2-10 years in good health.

CDR3 sequence: CASSTHRGPYEQYF. The CDR3 bases are TGTGCCAGCAGTACTCACAGGGGACCCTACGAGCAGTACTTC. The rearrangement joins TRBV27 to TRBJ2-7; 7 positions agree with TRBD1. Looked up from germline, CDR1 is MNHEY and CDR2 is SMNVEV (reference sequence). With V trimmed by 5 bases and J by 2 bases, 6 bases remained unmatched. This CDR3 has 14 residues.